The 26 T cell receptor beta chains below come from one sample, sequenced in a study of cytomegalovirus exposure and HLA in healthy donors. Primers included in the PCR were 60 Vbeta and 13 Jbeta primers. Measured with immunoSEQ multiplex PCR; TCRdb has only the in-frame clones, and not every one. The sample spans 95,000 to 150,000 clones; the ten largest clones claim around 3.6%. The material sequenced was PBMCs. The receptors derive from a young man in good health and CMV-seronegative.

This sequence joins TRBV5-4 and TRBJ1-6; the D gene is possibly TRBD1 (5 bases). Germline V gene data show CDR1 as SGHNT and CDR2 as YYREEE (reference sequence). Between the trimmed V and J ends, which lost 2 bases and 13 bases, there was a span of 10 bases. This CDR3 contains 12 residues. CDR3 in DNA: TGTGCCAGCAGCTTAGTTGGGGGGCCCCTCCACTTT. This encodes CASSLVGGPLHF.

The chain carries TRBV6-4 and TRBJ2-1; 12 nucleotides line up with TRBD2. V dropped 0 bases and J dropped 9; count of bases not matched to a gene: 3. Germline assignment: CDR1 MRHNA and CDR2 SNTAGT. The CDR3 contains 15 residues. Here the CDR3 reads CASSDSTSGSSEQFF. CDR3 in DNA: TGTGCCAGCAGTGACTCGACTAGCGGGAGTAGTGAGCAGTTCTTC.

The chain is built from TRBV5-5 and TRBJ1-1; D not resolved. The CDR3 loop spans 15 amino acids. V gave up 2 bases and J gave up 0 bases, with 11 bases separating them. The germline V gene encodes CDR1 SGHKS and CDR2 YYEKEE (reference sequence). The CDR3 DNA is TGTGCCAGCAGCTTTTCAACCGCGTTGAACACTGAAGCTTTCTTT. Translating gives CASSFSTALNTEAFF.

The chain joins TRBV7-2 to TRBJ1-3; D uncertain. Germline CDR1 reads SGHTA; CDR2 reads FQGNSA. The CDR3 is 13 residues long. In nucleotides, the CDR3 is TGTGCTACGGCAGCGAGCTCTGGAAACACCATATATTTT. Translated: CATAASSGNTIYF.

The gene calls are TRBV27 and TRBJ2-7, with 8 bases identical to TRBD1. The CDR3 contains 14 residues. CDR1 is MNHEY and CDR2 is SMNVEV in the germline V gene (reference sequence). V lost 4 bases to trimming and J lost 1 base; unmatched junction nucleotides: 3. The CDR3 DNA sequence: TGTGCCAGCAGTTCGGACAGGGAGTCCTACGAGCAGTACTTC. Its translation is CASSSDRESYEQYF.

The chain combines TRBV19 with TRBJ1-5, with 9 bases aligning to TRBD1. Trimming cost V 3 bases and J 5 bases; bases outside gene matches: 8. Germline CDR1 LNHDA, CDR2 SQIVND (reference sequence). The CDR3 covers 16 residues. The CDR3, as DNA: TGTGCCAGTAGTATTACCCCACGGACAGGGGATCAGCCCCAGCATTTT. It is translated as CASSITPRTGDQPQHF.

This chain links TRBV6-5 with TRBJ2-7; possibly TRBD2 for D (5 bases). Germline CDR1 is MNHEY and CDR2 is SVGAGI. The CDR3 length is 14 residues. The V end was cut by 6 bases, the J end by 0 bases, with 12 bases between. CDR3 loop: CASSSDYASYEQYF. Written as DNA, the CDR3 is TGTGCCAGCAGCTCCGACTATGCCTCCTACGAGCAGTACTTC.

This chain links TRBV28 with TRBJ2-1; TRBD2 agrees at 8 bases. Germline loops: CDR1 MDHEN, CDR2 SYDVKM. V shed 1 base, J shed 4 bases, and the junction held 3 bases outside the gene matches. The CDR3 contains 15 residues. The CDR3 reads CASSLSTSVYNEQFF. CDR3 nucleotides: TGTGCCAGCAGTTTATCGACTAGCGTTTACAATGAGCAGTTCTTC.

The CDR3 bases are TGTGCCAGCAGCCTTAACGGGGGCACAGATACGCAGTATTTT. Its protein product is CASSLNGGTDTQYF. The chain links TRBV7-9 to TRBJ2-3; weak D call: TRBD2 (5 bases). This CDR3 has 14 amino acids. Germline CDR1 is SEHNR and CDR2 is FQNEAQ (reference sequence). With 5 bases removed from V and 1 base from J, the gap between germline ends came to 10 bases.

The chain is built from TRBV28 and TRBJ2-3; 8 positions match TRBD2. The CDR3 contains 14 residues. Germline CDR1 is MDHEN and CDR2 is SYDVKM. V was pared by 7 bases and J by 0 bases, with 3 bases of the junction left unmatched. The CDR3: CASILAGSTDTQYF. DNA of the CDR3: TGTGCCAGCATCCTAGCGGGCAGCACAGATACGCAGTATTTT.

The chain combines TRBV9 with TRBJ1-1; a weak D match, TRBD1 (5 bases). With 6 bases removed from V and 4 bases from J, the gap between germline ends came to 19 bases. CDR1 is SGDLS and CDR2 is YYNGEE in the germline V gene. CDR3 size: 15 residues. As DNA, the CDR3 is TGTGCCAGCACCCCCCCTGGGGGGTCGGGCACTGAAGCTTTCTTT. It is translated as CASTPPGGSGTEAFF.

The gene calls are TRBV6-1 and TRBJ2-1, with TRBD1 identical over 8 bases. CDR3 size: 15 residues. Losses at the gene ends were 1 base for V and 5 bases for J; bases not matched to a gene: 4. Germline V lookup: CDR1 MNHNS, CDR2 SASEGT. This chain's CDR3 is CASSEGTGLDNEQFF. In DNA form, the CDR3 reads TGTGCCAGCAGTGAAGGGACAGGGTTGGACAATGAGCAGTTCTTC.

The chain combines TRBV6-6 with TRBJ2-3, with D tentatively TRBD1 (6 bases). CDR1 is MNHNY and CDR2 is SVGAGI in the germline V gene (reference sequence). CDR3 length: 15 amino acids. Trimming cost V 6 bases and J 3 bases, with 16 bases left between them. The CDR3 loop reads CASRKGDKLTDTQYF. The DNA of the CDR3 is TGTGCCAGCAGAAAAGGGGACAAGTTAACAGATACGCAGTATTTT.

The rearrangement uses TRBV18 and TRBJ2-5; 11 bases align to TRBD1. The germline V gene encodes CDR1 KGHSH and CDR2 LQKENI. The CDR3 contains 15 residues. The ends lost 4 bases at V and 4 bases at J; junction bases unmatched: 5. CDR3 DNA: TGTGCCAGCTCACTGACCGGGACAGGGGGAGAGACCCAGTACTTC. It is translated as CASSLTGTGGETQYF.

About this clone: One end of the junction varies from germline; a read error may be responsible. This CDR3 reads CAGSFYRGGTEAFF. For the CDR3, the DNA is TGTGCCGGCAGTTTTTACAGGGGAGGCACTGAAGCTTTCTTT. The rearrangement joins TRBV27 to TRBJ1-1; 7 bases are a match to TRBD1. Germline CDR1 is MNHEY and CDR2 is SMNVEV (reference sequence). The CDR3 totals 14 residues.

The chain is built from TRBV5-1 and TRBJ1-5, with 7 bases lining up with TRBD1. CDR3 length: 17 amino acids. Germline V CDR1 and CDR2: SGHRS, YFSETQ. V dropped 0 bases and J dropped 2; count of bases not matched to a gene: 8. In DNA, the CDR3 is TGCGCCAGCAGCTTGGGCTCTCCCGGGACAGGCAATCAGCCCCAGCATTTT. This sequence encodes CASSLGSPGTGNQPQHF.

The chain uses TRBV5-1 and TRBJ2-5; D call uncertain. V gave up 3 bases and J gave up 4 bases, with 7 bases separating them. This CDR3 is built from 12 residues. The V gene's germline CDR1 is SGHRS and CDR2 YFSETQ. This chain's CDR3 is CASSSIPETQYF. Here the CDR3 DNA reads TGCGCCAGCAGCTCCATCCCAGAGACCCAGTACTTC.

The chain employs TRBV5-1 and TRBJ1-5; D is perhaps TRBD1 (5 bases). CDR1 is SGHRS and CDR2 is YFSETQ in the germline V gene. V gave up 4 bases and J gave up 7 bases, with 12 bases separating them. The CDR3 is 13 residues long. The DNA for the CDR3 is TGCGCCAGCAGCCCGGCCGGGGGGCAGCCCCAGCATTTT. Residues: CASSPAGGQPQHF. Supplemented by reference TRBV5-1 and TRBJ1-5, the full variable domain reads KAGVTQTPRYLIKTRGQQVTLSCSPISGHRSVSWYQQTPGQGLQFLFEYFSETQRNKGNFPGRFSGRQFSNSRSEMNVSTLELGDSALYLCASSPAGGQPQHFGDGTRLSIL.

This chain connects TRBV9 to TRBJ2-5, with 8 bases that match TRBD2. The CDR3 consists of 15 residues. V shed 4 bases, J shed 5 bases, and the junction held 10 bases outside the gene matches. Per germline, CDR1 SGDLS and CDR2 YYNGEE. CDR3 loop: CASSPRLAGSETQYF. The CDR3 DNA sequence: TGTGCCAGCAGCCCGCGTCTAGCGGGTTCTGAGACCCAGTACTTC.

The chain uses TRBV25-1 and TRBJ1-1; D unclear. CDR3 length: 14 residues. Germline V gene data show CDR1 as MGHDK and CDR2 as SYGVNS. Trimming took 1 base from V and 1 from J, leaving 7 bases between them. Here the CDR3 DNA reads TGTGCCAGCAGTGAATGGGGAGGGAACACTGAAGCTTTCTTT. Protein product: CASSEWGGNTEAFF.

The chain uses TRBV11-2 and TRBJ2-5; 8 bases are shared with TRBD2. Germline V gives CDR1 SGHAT, CDR2 FQNNGV. V shed 4 bases, J shed 4 bases, and the junction held 11 bases outside the gene matches. This CDR3 comprises 16 residues. For the CDR3, the DNA is TGTGCCAGCAGCTCCGGGAGGGGCGTAGGAGCAGAGACCCAGTACTTC. Translation gives CASSSGRGVGAETQYF.

The rearrangement links TRBV11-3 to TRBJ1-1, with 12 bases lining up with TRBD1. Germline values: CDR1 SGHNT, CDR2 YENEEA. The V segment lost 7 bases and the J segment 6 bases; nucleotides outside the gene matches: 12. The length of the CDR3 is 16 residues. CDR3 sequence: CASIPGQGAKAPEAFF. CDR3 in DNA: TGTGCCAGCATCCCGGGACAGGGGGCCAAGGCCCCTGAAGCTTTCTTT.

V and J are TRBV5-1 and TRBJ2-1; tentatively, D is TRBD2 (5 bases). V lost 4 bases to trimming and J lost 3 bases, with 20 bases between them. The CDR3 loop spans 17 amino acids. In germline, CDR1 is SGHRS, CDR2 YFSETQ. The DNA of the CDR3 is TGCGCCAGCAGCGTAGGCGGGTCAATGAGCGGCTACAATGAGCAGTTCTTC. Translated: CASSVGGSMSGYNEQFF.

The chain recombines TRBV25-1 with TRBJ2-2; D is undetermined. This CDR3 spans 13 amino acids. Germline loops: CDR1 MGHDK, CDR2 SYGVNS. V lost 5 bases and J 2 bases, leaving 6 bases between the germline ends. CDR3 DNA sequence: TGTGCCAGCAGTAAGACAAACACCGGGGAGCTGTTTTTT. Translating it yields CASSKTNTGELFF.

This rearrangement joins TRBV27 to TRBJ2-7; 12 bases agree with TRBD2. From germline, CDR1 is MNHEY and CDR2 SMNVEV (reference sequence). There are 16 residues in the CDR3. V shed 6 bases and J 1 base; nucleotides not matched to a gene: 7. CDR3 DNA: TGTGCCAGCAGCCCTTGGACTAGCGGGGTTTCCTACGAGCAGTACTTC. Its protein is CASSPWTSGVSYEQYF.

V usage is TRBV5-1 and J usage is TRBJ1-2, with TRBD1 identical over 10 bases. There are 15 residues in the CDR3. Germline loops: CDR1 SGHRS, CDR2 YFSETQ. V gave up 4 bases and J gave up 4 bases; unmatched junction bases: 7. CDR3 nucleotide sequence: TGCGCCAGCAGCAGGGGACAGGGGACTCTCTATGGCTACACCTTC. Translation: CASSRGQGTLYGYTF.